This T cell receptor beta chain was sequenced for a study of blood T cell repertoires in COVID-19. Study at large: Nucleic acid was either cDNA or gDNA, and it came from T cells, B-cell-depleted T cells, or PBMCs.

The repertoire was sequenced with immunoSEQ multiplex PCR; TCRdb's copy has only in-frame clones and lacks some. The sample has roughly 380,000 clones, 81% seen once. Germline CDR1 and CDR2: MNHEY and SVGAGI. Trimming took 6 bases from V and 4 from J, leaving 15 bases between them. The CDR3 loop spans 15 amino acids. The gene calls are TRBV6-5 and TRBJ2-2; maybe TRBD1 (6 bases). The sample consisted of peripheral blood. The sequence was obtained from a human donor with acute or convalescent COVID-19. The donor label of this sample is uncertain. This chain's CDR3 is CASSPTGLGTGELFF. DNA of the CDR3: TGTGCCAGCAGCCCGACAGGCTTAGGCACCGGGGAGCTGTTTTTT.